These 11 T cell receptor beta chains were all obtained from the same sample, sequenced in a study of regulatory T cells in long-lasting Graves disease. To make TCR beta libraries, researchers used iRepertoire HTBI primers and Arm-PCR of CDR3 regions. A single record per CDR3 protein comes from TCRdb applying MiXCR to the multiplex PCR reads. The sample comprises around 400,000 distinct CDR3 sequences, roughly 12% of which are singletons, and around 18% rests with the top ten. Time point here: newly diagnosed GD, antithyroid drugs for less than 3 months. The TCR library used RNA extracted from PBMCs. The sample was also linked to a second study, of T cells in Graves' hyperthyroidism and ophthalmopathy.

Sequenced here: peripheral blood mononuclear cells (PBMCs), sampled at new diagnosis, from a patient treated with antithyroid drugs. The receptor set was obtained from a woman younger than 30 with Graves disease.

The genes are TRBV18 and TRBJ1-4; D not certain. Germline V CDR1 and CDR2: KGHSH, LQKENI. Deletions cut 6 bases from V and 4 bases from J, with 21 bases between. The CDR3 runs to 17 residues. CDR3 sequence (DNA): TGTGCCAGCTCCCCCAATATGGCCGGAGGGCTTAATGAAAAACTGTTTTTT. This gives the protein CASSPNMAGGLNEKLFF. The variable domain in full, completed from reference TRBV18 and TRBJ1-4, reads NAGVMQNPRHLVRRRGQEARLRCSPMKGHSHVYWYRQLPEEGLKFMVYLQKENIIDESGMPKERFSAEFPKEGPSILRIQQVVRGDSAAYFCASSPNMAGGLNEKLFFGSGTQLSVL.

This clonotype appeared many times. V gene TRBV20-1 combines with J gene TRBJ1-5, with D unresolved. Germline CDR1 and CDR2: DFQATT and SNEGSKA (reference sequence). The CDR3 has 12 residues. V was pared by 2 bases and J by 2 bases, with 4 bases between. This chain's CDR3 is CSARFRNQPQHF. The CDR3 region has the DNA TGCAGTGCTAGATTTCGCAATCAGCCCCAGCATTTT.

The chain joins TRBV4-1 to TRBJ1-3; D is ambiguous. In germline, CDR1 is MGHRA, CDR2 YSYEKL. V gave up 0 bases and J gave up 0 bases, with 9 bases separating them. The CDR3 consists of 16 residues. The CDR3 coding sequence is TGCGCCAGCAGCCAAGACTCGCTAAGCTCTGGAAACACCATATATTTT. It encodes CASSQDSLSSGNTIYF.

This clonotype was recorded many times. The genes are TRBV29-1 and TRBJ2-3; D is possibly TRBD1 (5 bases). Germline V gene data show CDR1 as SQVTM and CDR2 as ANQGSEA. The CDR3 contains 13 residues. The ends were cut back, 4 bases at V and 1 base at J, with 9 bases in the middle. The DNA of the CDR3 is TGCAGCGTTGCCGAAGGGGGCACAGATACGCAGTATTTT. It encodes CSVAEGGTDTQYF.

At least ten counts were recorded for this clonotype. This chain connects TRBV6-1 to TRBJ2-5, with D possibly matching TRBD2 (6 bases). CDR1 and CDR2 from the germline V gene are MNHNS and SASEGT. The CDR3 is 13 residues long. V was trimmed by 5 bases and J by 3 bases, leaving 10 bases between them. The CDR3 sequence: CASSKTRKETQYF. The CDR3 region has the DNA TGTGCCAGCAGTAAGACTAGGAAAGAGACCCAGTACTTC.

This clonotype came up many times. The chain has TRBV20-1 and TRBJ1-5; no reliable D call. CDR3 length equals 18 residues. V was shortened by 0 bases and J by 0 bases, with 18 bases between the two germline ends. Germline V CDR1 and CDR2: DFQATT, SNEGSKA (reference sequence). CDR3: CSARDLGQDLYSNQPQHF. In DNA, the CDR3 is TGCAGTGCTAGAGATCTAGGGCAGGACCTCTATAGCAATCAGCCCCAGCATTTT.

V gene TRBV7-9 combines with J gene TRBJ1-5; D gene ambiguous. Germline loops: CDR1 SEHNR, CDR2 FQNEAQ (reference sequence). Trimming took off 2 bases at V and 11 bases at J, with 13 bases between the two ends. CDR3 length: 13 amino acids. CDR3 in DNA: TGTGCCAGCAGCTTATTAGGGTTGGGGACCCAGCATTTT. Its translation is CASSLLGLGTQHF.

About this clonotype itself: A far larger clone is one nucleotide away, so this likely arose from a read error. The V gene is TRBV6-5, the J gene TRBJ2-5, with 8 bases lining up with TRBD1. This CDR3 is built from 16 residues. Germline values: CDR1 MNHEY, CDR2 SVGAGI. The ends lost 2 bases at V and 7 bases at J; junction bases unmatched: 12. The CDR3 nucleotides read TGTGCCAGCAGTTACCGTACGACAGGGGTCGGGGGGACCCAGTACTTC. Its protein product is CASSYRTTGVGGTQYF.

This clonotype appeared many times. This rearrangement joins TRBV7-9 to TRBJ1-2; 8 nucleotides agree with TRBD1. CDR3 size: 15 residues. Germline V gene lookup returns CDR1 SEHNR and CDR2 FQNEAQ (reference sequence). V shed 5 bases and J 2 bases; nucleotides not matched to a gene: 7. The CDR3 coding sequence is TGTGCCAGCAGCCCAACAGGGGGACCCAACTATGGCTACACCTTC. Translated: CASSPTGGPNYGYTF.

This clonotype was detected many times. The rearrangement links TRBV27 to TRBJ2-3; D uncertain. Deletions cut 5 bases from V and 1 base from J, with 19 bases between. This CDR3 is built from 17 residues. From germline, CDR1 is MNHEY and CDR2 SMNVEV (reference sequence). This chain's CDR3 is CASSLPAAVRGTDTQYF. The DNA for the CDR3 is TGTGCCAGCAGTCTCCCCGCGGCGGTCCGGGGCACAGATACGCAGTATTTT.

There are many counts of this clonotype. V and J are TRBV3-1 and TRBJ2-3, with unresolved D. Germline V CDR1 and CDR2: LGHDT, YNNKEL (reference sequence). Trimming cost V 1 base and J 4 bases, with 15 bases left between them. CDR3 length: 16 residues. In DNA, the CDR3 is TGTGCCAGCAGCCAAGTTCCCGACTTAGTGGCAGATACGCAGTATTTT. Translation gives CASSQVPDLVADTQYF.